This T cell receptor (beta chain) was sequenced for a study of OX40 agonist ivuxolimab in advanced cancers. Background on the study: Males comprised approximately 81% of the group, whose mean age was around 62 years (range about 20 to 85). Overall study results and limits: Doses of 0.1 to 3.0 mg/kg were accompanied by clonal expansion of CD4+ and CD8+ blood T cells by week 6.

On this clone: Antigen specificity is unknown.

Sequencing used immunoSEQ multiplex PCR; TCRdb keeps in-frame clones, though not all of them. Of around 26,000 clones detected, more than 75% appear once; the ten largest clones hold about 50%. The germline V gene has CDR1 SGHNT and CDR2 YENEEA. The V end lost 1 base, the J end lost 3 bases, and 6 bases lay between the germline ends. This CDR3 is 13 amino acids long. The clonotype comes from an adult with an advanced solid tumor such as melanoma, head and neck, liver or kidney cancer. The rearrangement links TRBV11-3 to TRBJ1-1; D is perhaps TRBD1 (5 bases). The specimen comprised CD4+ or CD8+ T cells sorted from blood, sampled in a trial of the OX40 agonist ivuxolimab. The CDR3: CASSLGRDTEAFF. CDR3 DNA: TGTGCCAGCAGCTTAGGCAGGGACACTGAAGCTTTCTTT. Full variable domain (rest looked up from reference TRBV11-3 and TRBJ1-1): EAGVVQSPRYKIIEKKQPVAFWCNPISGHNTLYWYLQNLGQGPELLIRYENEEAVDDSQLPKDRFSAERLKGVDSTLKIQPAELGDSAVYLCASSLGRDTEAFFGQGTRLTVV.